This TCR beta chain was recorded in a study of T cell responses to AZD1222 COVID-19 vaccine. Turning to the study itself: Second-dose timings of about 4 or about 12 weeks were pooled.

As to this clone: The antigen remains unidentified.

Findings of the study overall: White British donors predominated, females outnumbered males, and clonal diversity was possibly underestimated.

Generated by immunoSEQ multiplex PCR, the TCRdb table keeps only in-frame clones and is missing some. The table includes 160,000 or so clones, more than 90% detected once. V was cut by 3 bases and J by 6 bases, with 12 bases left in between. Germline CDR1 reads KGHSH; CDR2 reads LQKENI. This CDR3 is built from 13 residues. The V gene is TRBV18, the J gene TRBJ2-7; D is unclear. Sequenced here: peripheral blood, sampled on day 0 of AZD1222 vaccination. The origin of this receptor is an adult in good health. The CDR3 loop reads CASSPKAATEQYF. CDR3 DNA sequence: TGTGCCAGCTCACCGAAGGCAGCAACCGAGCAGTACTTC.